The 25 T cell receptor beta chains presented below share a single source sample, sequenced in a study of PD-1 blockade in classical Hodgkin lymphoma. Brentuximab vedotin exposure varied among the patients, all of whom had relapsed after autologous stem cell transplantation. Some clones are missing from TCRdb's copy, which holds only in-frame ones; the method was immunoSEQ multiplex PCR. The sample yields 55,000 to 60,000 clones, approximately 90% seen once. Sequences were derived from peripheral blood mononuclear cells (PBMCs), sampled before the second cycle of nivolumab. Source of these receptors: a human donor with classical Hodgkin lymphoma.

The J gene is TRBJ2-3, the V gene TRBV6-5; 9 nucleotides align to TRBD2. After removal of 7 bases from V and 2 bases from J, the junction contained 4 bases not matched to a gene. This CDR3 comprises 14 residues. The germline gives CDR1 MNHEY, CDR2 SVGAGI. CDR3 DNA sequence: TGTGCCAGCAATCTAGCGGGAAACACAGATACGCAGTATTTT. Translating gives CASNLAGNTDTQYF.

The chain has TRBV7-9 and TRBJ1-1; D not certain. Germline CDR1 is SEHNR and CDR2 is FQNEAQ (reference sequence). The CDR3 loop spans 14 amino acids. V shed 2 bases and J shed 1 base, with 8 bases lying between them. The CDR3 coding sequence is TGTGCCAGCAGCTTACGTCTTCGGAACACTGAAGCTTTCTTT. Encoded protein: CASSLRLRNTEAFF.

The chain recombines TRBV10-2 with TRBJ2-3; 8 bases fit TRBD1. In germline, CDR1 is WSHSY, CDR2 SAAADI. J was trimmed by 2 bases and V by 10 bases; bases with no gene match: 5. The CDR3 runs to 13 residues. The CDR3 region is CAIGQGVTDTQYF. Written as DNA, the CDR3 is TGCGCCATCGGACAGGGAGTCACAGATACGCAGTATTTT.

V gene TRBV28 combines with J gene TRBJ2-1; D is unresolved. The germline V gene has CDR1 MDHEN and CDR2 SYDVKM. This CDR3 comprises 13 residues. V was shortened by 5 bases and J by 8 bases, with 13 bases between the two germline ends. The CDR3 DNA sequence: TGTGCCAGCAGTCCCCTTTATGATGATGAGCAGTTCTTC. Its translation: CASSPLYDDEQFF.

The rearrangement uses TRBV27 and TRBJ1-1, with 7 positions matching TRBD1. The J segment lost 4 bases and the V segment lost 4 bases, leaving 0 bases of the junction unmatched. Germline V gene lookup returns CDR1 MNHEY and CDR2 SMNVEV (reference sequence). This CDR3 comprises 12 residues. Here the CDR3 DNA reads TGTGCCAGCAGTTACAGGGGCACTGAAGCTTTCTTT. It codes for CASSYRGTEAFF.

The chain is built from TRBV6-5 and TRBJ1-1; D gene unclear. V lost 10 bases to trimming and J lost 4 bases, with 10 bases between them. The CDR3 consists of 11 residues. Germline CDR1 is MNHEY and CDR2 is SVGAGI. CDR3 bases: TGTGCCATCTCTCAAGGCACTGAAGCTTTCTTT. Protein: CAISQGTEAFF.

The chain carries TRBV28 and TRBJ2-1, with D maybe TRBD1 (5 bases). Germline V CDR1 and CDR2: MDHEN, SYDVKM. Trimming took off 5 bases at V and 3 bases at J, with 17 bases between the two ends. The CDR3 is 16 residues long. The CDR3, as DNA: TGTGCCAGCAGTCCCCAGGGCTCCGGATTCTACAATGAGCAGTTCTTC. It translates to CASSPQGSGFYNEQFF.

The rearrangement uses TRBV5-1 and TRBJ1-1; possible D gene TRBD1, 5 bases. The CDR3 contains 14 residues. The V gene lost 4 bases and the J gene lost 3 bases, with 13 bases spanning the gap. Germline CDR1 reads SGHRS; CDR2 reads YFSETQ. CDR3 residues: CASSESGTDTEAFF. The CDR3 DNA sequence: TGCGCCAGCAGCGAATCCGGGACGGACACTGAAGCTTTCTTT.

This clone has just one count. The chain recombines TRBV27 with TRBJ2-7, with 8 bases identical to TRBD2. The CDR3 runs to 17 residues. Per the germline V gene, CDR1 is MNHEY and CDR2 is SMNVEV (reference sequence). The J segment lost 0 bases and the V segment lost 3 bases, leaving 10 bases of the junction unmatched. Here the CDR3 reads CASSFRTVSGSSYEQYF. The CDR3, as DNA: TGTGCCAGCAGTTTCCGCACCGTGAGCGGGAGCTCCTACGAGCAGTACTTC.

The chain recombines TRBV5-8 with TRBJ1-3; D is ambiguous. CDR1 and CDR2 from the germline V gene are SGHTS and YDEGEE. V was shortened by 4 bases and J by 0 bases, with 8 bases between the two germline ends. The CDR3 is made up of 14 amino acids. The CDR3 region has the DNA TGTGCCAGCAGCAGGCCTGACTCTGGAAACACCATATATTTT. This sequence encodes CASSRPDSGNTIYF. The full variable domain, in which reference TRBV5-8 and TRBJ1-3 provide the parts outside the CDR3, is EAGVTQSPTHLIKTRGQQATLRCSPISGHTSVYWYQQALGLGLQFLLWYDEGEERNRGNFPPRFSGRQFPNYSSELNVNALELEDSALYLCASSRPDSGNTIYFGEGSWLTVV.

This rearrangement joins TRBV19 to TRBJ1-1; unclear D gene. CDR3 length: 15 residues. V was shortened by 6 bases and J by 0 bases, with 14 bases between the two germline ends. Per germline, CDR1 LNHDA and CDR2 SQIVND (reference sequence). CDR3 DNA sequence: TGTGCCAGTAGCCGGTACAGTAAATTGAACACTGAAGCTTTCTTT. Translation gives CASSRYSKLNTEAFF.

The chain uses TRBV6-1 and TRBJ2-7; the match to TRBD1 covers 8 bases. Losses at the gene ends were 4 bases for V and 0 bases for J; bases not matched to a gene: 8. Germline lookup yields CDR1 MNHNS and CDR2 SASEGT. The CDR3 loop spans 16 amino acids. The chain's CDR3 is CASSGQGAPSSYEQYF. The CDR3 nucleotides are TGTGCCAGCAGTGGGCAGGGGGCACCAAGCTCCTACGAGCAGTACTTC.

This clone was counted a single time. The chain carries TRBV7-9 and TRBJ2-5; tentatively, D is TRBD1 or TRBD2 (6 bases each). Trimming shortened V by 2 bases and J by 2 bases, and 9 bases separated the two germline ends. The CDR3 spans 14 residues. Germline CDR1 is SEHNR and CDR2 is FQNEAQ (reference sequence). CDR3 amino acids: CASSLRGAQETQYF. Written as DNA, the CDR3 is TGTGCCAGCAGCTTAAGGGGGGCACAAGAGACCCAGTACTTC.

This chain links TRBV6-6 with TRBJ2-1; TRBD2 agrees at 14 bases. V dropped 6 bases and J dropped 7; count of bases not matched to a gene: 8. The germline V gene has CDR1 MNHNY and CDR2 SVGAGI (reference sequence). This CDR3 has 16 residues. The CDR3 DNA follows: TGTGCCAGCAGGCCGCATCGGACTAGCGGGGGGAATGAGCAGTTCTTC. Translated: CASRPHRTSGGNEQFF.

The chain links TRBV18 to TRBJ2-1, with TRBD2 identical over 8 bases. Per the germline V gene, CDR1 is KGHSH and CDR2 is LQKENI. V lost 2 bases and J lost 6; bases outside the gene matches: 15. The CDR3 covers 18 residues. The CDR3 bases are TGTGCCAGCTCACCAATTTTGAGAGCTAGCGGGCAGGGCAATGAGCAGTTCTTC. Its protein is CASSPILRASGQGNEQFF.

V usage is TRBV5-1 and J usage is TRBJ2-2, with TRBD1 matching 9 bases. The junction had 12 bases not matched to a gene; V was cut back by 4 bases and J by 5 bases. The CDR3 is made up of 17 amino acids. Germline V lookup: CDR1 SGHRS, CDR2 YFSETQ. The DNA for the CDR3 is TGCGCCAGCAGCCAAGACCCAACCGGGACAGGGACCGGGGAGCTGTTTTTT. Protein: CASSQDPTGTGTGELFF.

The chain is built from TRBV5-4 and TRBJ1-6, with D hard to call. V lost 0 bases, J lost 9 bases, and 13 bases lay in between. Germline CDR1 reads SGHNT; CDR2 reads YYREEE (reference sequence). This CDR3 is 15 amino acids long. Here the CDR3 reads CASSLAEGLGSPLHF. CDR3 DNA: TGTGCCAGCAGCTTGGCCGAGGGCTTGGGTTCACCCCTCCACTTT.

The chain couples TRBV5-1 to TRBJ2-2, with a tentative D call TRBD2 (6 bases). The CDR3 is 16 residues long. CDR1 is SGHRS and CDR2 is YFSETQ in the germline V gene. V was shortened by 4 bases and J by 1 base, with 14 bases between the two germline ends. CDR3 in DNA: TGCGCCAGCAGCCCGGGGGTTGGGCAGAACACCGGGGAGCTGTTTTTT. Translating it yields CASSPGVGQNTGELFF.

The chain uses TRBV7-8 and TRBJ1-1; tentative D call: TRBD1 (5 bases). The CDR3 runs to 15 residues. Germline V gives CDR1 SGHVS, CDR2 FQNEAQ. V lost 0 bases to trimming and J lost 6 bases, with 14 bases between them. In DNA, the CDR3 is TGTGCCAGCAGCTTAGCAGAAGGAGGGGTCCCTGAAGCTTTCTTT. Protein sequence: CASSLAEGGVPEAFF. Filled out from reference TRBV7-8 and TRBJ1-1, the complete variable domain reads GAGVSQSPRYKVAKRGQDVALRCDPISGHVSLFWYQQALGQGPEFLTYFQNEAQLDKSGLPSDRFFAERPEGSVSTLKIQRTQQEDSAVYLCASSLAEGGVPEAFFGQGTRLTVV.

J is TRBJ1-4 and V is TRBV12-5; no clear D gene. Trimming removed 1 base from V and 7 bases from J, with 7 bases in between. This CDR3 comprises 13 residues. Germline CDR1 reads LGHNT; CDR2 reads FRNRAP. CDR3 in amino acids: CASGLGESEKLFF. CDR3 in DNA: TGTGCTAGTGGTTTGGGAGAGAGTGAAAAACTGTTTTTT.

V gene TRBV7-6 combines with J gene TRBJ2-2; tentative D call: TRBD2 (6 bases). This CDR3 is 17 amino acids long. Germline CDR1 and CDR2: SGHVS and FNYEAQ. Trimming cost V 4 bases and J 3 bases, with 18 bases left between them. CDR3 residues: CASSSTWRLAYTGELFF. The CDR3 nucleotides are TGTGCCAGCAGCTCGACATGGAGGCTAGCGTACACCGGGGAGCTGTTTTTT.

The genes are TRBV19 and TRBJ1-2, with TRBD1 matching 10 bases. In germline, CDR1 is LNHDA, CDR2 SQIVND (reference sequence). The J segment lost 2 bases and the V segment lost 5 bases, leaving 11 bases of the junction unmatched. This CDR3 comprises 17 residues. CDR3 protein: CASSGPGTGVPNYGYTF. Here the CDR3 DNA reads TGTGCCAGTAGTGGACCCGGGACAGGGGTACCAAACTATGGCTACACCTTC.

This chain uses TRBV27 with TRBJ1-1; 10 bases are a match to TRBD1. V dropped 3 bases and J dropped 4; count of bases not matched to a gene: 14. This CDR3 spans 18 amino acids. The germline V gene has CDR1 MNHEY and CDR2 SMNVEV (reference sequence). The CDR3 DNA follows: TGTGCCAGCAGTTTGGGAGGGGGACAGGGGATGGTTGTCACTGAAGCTTTCTTT. It encodes CASSLGGGQGMVVTEAFF.

This chain connects TRBV19 to TRBJ2-5, with D uncertain. Trimming shortened V by 6 bases and J by 3 bases, and 5 bases separated the two germline ends. The CDR3 totals 11 residues. Germline CDR1 and CDR2: LNHDA and SQIVND (reference sequence). CDR3 sequence: CASSGKETQYF. In DNA form, the CDR3 reads TGTGCCAGTAGCGGAAAAGAGACCCAGTACTTC.

This chain joins TRBV29-1 and TRBJ2-2; TRBD2 is a possible D gene (6 bases). V dropped 5 bases and J dropped 4 bases, with 11 bases sitting between them. The CDR3 covers 13 residues. The germline V gene encodes CDR1 SQVTM and CDR2 ANQGSEA. The CDR3 here is CSVIPGGTGELFF. The CDR3 DNA reads TGCAGCGTTATCCCCGGGGGCACCGGGGAGCTGTTTTTT.